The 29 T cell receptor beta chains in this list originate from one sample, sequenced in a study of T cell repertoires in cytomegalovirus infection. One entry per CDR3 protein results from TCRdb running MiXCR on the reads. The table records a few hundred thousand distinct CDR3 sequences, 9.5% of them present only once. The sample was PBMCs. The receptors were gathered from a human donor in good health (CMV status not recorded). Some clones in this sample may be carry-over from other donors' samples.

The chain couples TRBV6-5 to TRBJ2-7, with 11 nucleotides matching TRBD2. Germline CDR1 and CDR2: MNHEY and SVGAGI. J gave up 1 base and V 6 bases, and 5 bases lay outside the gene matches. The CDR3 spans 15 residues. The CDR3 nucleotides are TGTGCCAGCAGAGCCCTAGCGGGGGGATCCTACGAGCAGTACTTC. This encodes CASRALAGGSYEQYF.

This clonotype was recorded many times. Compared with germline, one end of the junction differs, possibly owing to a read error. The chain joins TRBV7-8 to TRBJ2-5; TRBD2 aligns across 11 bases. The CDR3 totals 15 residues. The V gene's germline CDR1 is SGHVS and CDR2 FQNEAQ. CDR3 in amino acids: CASILLAGVQETQYF. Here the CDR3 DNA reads TGTGCCAGCATCTTACTAGCGGGAGTTCAAGAGACCCAGTACTTC. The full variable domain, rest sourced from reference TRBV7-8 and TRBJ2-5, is GAGVSQSPRYKVAKRGQDVALRCDPISGHVSLFWYQQALGQGPEFLTYFQNEAQLDKSGLPSDRFFAERPEGSVSTLKIQRTQQEDSAVYLCASILLAGVQETQYFGPGTRLLVL.

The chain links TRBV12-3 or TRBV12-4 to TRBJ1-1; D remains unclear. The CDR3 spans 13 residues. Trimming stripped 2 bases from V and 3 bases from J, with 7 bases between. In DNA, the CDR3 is TGTGCCAGCAGTTTAAGCGGGGACACTGAAGCTTTCTTT. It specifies CASSLSGDTEAFF.

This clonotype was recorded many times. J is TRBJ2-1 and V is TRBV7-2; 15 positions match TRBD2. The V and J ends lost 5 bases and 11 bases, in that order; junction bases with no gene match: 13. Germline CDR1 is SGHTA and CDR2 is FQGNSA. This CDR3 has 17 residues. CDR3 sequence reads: CASSPRITGLAGGKQFF. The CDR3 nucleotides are TGTGCCAGCAGCCCCAGAATCACGGGACTAGCGGGGGGCAAGCAGTTCTTC.

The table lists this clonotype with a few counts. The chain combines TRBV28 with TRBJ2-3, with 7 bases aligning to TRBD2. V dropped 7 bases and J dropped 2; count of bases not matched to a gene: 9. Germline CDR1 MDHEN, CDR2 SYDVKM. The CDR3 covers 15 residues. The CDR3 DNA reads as TGTGCCAGCAACGGCGGGGGAAGAGCCACAGATACGCAGTATTTT. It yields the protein CASNGGGRATDTQYF.

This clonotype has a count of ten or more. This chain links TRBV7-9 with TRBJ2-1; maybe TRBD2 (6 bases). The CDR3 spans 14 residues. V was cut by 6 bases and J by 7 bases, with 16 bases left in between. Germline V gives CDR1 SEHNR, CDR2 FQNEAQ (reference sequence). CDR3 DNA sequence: TGTGCCAGCAGTACCCGGGAGTTGCAAAATGAGCAGTTCTTC. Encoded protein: CASSTRELQNEQFF.

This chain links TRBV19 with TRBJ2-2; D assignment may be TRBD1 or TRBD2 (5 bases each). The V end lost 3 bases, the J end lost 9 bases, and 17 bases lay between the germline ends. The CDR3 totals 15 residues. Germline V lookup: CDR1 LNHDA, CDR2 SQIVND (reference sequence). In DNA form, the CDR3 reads TGTGCCAGTAGTATTGTATTAGCCGGGGACCGGGAGCTGTTTTTT. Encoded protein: CASSIVLAGDRELFF.

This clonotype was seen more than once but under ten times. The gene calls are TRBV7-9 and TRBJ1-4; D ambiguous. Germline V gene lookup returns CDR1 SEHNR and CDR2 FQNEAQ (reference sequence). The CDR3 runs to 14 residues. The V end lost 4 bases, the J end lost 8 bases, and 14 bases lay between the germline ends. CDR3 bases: TGTGCCAGCAGCTCCCCGGAGGACCGGGAAAAACTGTTTTTT. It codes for CASSSPEDREKLFF.

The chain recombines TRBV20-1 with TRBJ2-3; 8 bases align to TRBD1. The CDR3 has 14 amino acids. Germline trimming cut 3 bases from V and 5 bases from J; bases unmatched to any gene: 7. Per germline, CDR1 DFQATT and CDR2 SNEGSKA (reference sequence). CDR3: CSASGTGWGDTQYF. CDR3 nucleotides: TGCAGTGCTAGTGGGACAGGATGGGGAGATACGCAGTATTTT.

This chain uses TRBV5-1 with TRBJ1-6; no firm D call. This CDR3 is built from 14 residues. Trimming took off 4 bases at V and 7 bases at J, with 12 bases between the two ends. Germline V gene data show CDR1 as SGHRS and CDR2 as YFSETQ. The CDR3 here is CASSPPQDNSPLHF. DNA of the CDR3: TGCGCCAGCAGCCCTCCTCAAGACAATTCACCCCTCCACTTT.

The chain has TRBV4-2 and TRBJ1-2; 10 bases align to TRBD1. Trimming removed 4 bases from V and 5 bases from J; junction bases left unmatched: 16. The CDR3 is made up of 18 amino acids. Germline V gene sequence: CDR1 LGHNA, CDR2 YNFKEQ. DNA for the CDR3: TGTGCCAGCAGCCCTGACCCCGGGACAGGGGTATTAGGGTATGGCTACACCTTC. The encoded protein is CASSPDPGTGVLGYGYTF.

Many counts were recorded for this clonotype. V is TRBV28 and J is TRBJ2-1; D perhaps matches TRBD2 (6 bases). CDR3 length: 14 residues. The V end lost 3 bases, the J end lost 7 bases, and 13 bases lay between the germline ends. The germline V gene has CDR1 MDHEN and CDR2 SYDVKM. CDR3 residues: CASSFSGVGNEQFF. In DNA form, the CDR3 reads TGTGCCAGCAGTTTTTCGGGGGTTGGGAATGAGCAGTTCTTC.

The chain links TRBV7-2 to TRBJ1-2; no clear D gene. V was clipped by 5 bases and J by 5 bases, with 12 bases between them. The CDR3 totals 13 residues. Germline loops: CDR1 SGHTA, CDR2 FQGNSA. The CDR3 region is CASSPEPLYGYTF. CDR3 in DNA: TGTGCCAGCAGCCCCGAGCCCCTATATGGCTACACCTTC.

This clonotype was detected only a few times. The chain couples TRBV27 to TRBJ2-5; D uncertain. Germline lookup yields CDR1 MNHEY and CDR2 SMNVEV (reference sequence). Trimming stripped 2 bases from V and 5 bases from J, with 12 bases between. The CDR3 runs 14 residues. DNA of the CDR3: TGTGCCAGCAGTTTAGATGGGGTCTGGGAGACCCAGTACTTC. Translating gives CASSLDGVWETQYF.

The CDR3 nucleotides read TGTGCCAGTACCCCCAGAAGCCAGTCCGGGCTTTTCTCCGAGCAGTACTTC. Protein product: CASTPRSQSGLFSEQYF. V usage is TRBV6-1 and J usage is TRBJ2-7; D gene ambiguous. The germline V gene encodes CDR1 MNHNS and CDR2 SASEGT. This CDR3 region has 17 residues. Deletions cut 9 bases from V and 6 bases from J, with 30 bases between.

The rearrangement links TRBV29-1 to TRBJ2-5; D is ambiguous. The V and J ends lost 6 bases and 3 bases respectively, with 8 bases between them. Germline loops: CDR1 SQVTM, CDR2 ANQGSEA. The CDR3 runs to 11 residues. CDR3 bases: TGCAGCGTAGAAAAGGAAGAGACCCAGTACTTC. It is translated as CSVEKEETQYF.

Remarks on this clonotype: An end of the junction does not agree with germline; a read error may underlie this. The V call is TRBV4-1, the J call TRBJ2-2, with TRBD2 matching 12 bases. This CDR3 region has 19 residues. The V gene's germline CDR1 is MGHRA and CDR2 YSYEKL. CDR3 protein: CASSQDIRTSGKTTGELFF. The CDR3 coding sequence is TGTGCCAGCAGCCAAGATATTAGGACTAGCGGGAAGACAACCGGGGAGCTGTTTTTT.

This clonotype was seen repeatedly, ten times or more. The CDR3 reads CASSQLTTGMNTEAFF. The CDR3 nucleotides read TGTGCCAGCAGCCAACTTACGACAGGCATGAACACTGAAGCTTTCTTT. This chain joins TRBV7-6 and TRBJ1-1; possible D gene TRBD1, 6 bases. Germline-derived CDR1 and CDR2 are SGHVS and FNYEAQ. The CDR3 covers 16 residues. Trimming left V 5 bases short and J 0 bases short, with 16 bases between. Variable domain in full (rest from reference TRBV7-6 and TRBJ1-1): GAGVSQSPRYKVTKRGQDVALRCDPISGHVSLYWYRQALGQGPEFLTYFNYEAQQDKSGLPNDRFSAERPEGSISTLTIQRTEQRDSAMYRCASSQLTTGMNTEAFFGQGTRLTVV.

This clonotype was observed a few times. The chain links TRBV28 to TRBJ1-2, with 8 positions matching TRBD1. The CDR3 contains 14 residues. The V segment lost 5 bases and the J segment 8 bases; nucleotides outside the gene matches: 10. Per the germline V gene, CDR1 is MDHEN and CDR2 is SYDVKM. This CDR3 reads CASSPPDRAWGYTF. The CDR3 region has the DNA TGTGCCAGCAGTCCCCCGGACAGGGCGTGGGGCTACACCTTC.

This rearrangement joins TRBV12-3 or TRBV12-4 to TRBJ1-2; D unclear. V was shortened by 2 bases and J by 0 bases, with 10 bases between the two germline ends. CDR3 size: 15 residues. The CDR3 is CASSLLPTANYGYTF. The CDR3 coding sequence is TGTGCCAGCAGTTTACTTCCGACGGCTAACTATGGCTACACCTTC.

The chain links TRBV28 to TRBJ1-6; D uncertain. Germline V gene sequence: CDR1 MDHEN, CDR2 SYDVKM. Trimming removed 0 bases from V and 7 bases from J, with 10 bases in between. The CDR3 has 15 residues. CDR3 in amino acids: CASSLWGESNSPLHF. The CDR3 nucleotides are TGTGCCAGCAGTTTATGGGGCGAGAGCAATTCACCCCTCCACTTT.

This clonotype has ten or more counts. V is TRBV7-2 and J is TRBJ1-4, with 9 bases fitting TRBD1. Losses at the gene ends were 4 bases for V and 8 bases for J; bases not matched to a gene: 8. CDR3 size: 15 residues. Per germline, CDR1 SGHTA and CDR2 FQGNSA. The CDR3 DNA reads TGTGCCAGCAGCTATACCTGGGACAGGGAGGAAAAACTGTTTTTT. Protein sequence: CASSYTWDREEKLFF.

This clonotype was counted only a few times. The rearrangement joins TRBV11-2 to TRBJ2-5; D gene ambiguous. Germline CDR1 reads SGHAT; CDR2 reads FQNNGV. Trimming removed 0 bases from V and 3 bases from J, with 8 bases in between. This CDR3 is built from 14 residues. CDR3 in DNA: TGTGCCAGCAGCTTAGAAATCCGGGAAGAGACCCAGTACTTC. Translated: CASSLEIREETQYF.

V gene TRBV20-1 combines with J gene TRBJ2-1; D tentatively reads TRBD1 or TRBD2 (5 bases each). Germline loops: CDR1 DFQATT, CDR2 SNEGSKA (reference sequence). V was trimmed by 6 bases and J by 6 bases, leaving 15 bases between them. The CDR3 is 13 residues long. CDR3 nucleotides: TGCAGTGCCAGGCCGGGACCGATCAATGAGCAGTTCTTC. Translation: CSARPGPINEQFF.

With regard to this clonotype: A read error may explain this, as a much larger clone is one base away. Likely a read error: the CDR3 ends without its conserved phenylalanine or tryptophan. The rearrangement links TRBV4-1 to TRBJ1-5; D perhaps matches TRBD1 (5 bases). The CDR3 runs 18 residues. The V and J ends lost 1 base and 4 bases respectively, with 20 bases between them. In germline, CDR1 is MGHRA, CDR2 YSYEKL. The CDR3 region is CASSQVGPKRGRNQPQHL. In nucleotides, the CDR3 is TGCGCCAGCAGCCAAGTAGGGCCGAAGAGGGGAAGGAATCAGCCCCAGCATTTA.

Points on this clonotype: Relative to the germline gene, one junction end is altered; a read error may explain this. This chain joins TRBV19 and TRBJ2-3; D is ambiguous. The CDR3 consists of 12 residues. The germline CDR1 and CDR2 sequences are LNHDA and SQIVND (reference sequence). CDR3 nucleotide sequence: TGTGCCAGTAGTTCAAGCAGAGATACGCAGTATTTT. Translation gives CASSSSRDTQYF.

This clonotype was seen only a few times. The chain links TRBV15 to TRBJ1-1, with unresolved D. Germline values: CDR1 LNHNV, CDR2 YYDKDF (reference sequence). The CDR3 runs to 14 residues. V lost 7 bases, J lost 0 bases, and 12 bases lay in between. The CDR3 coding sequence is TGTGCCACCACCCTAGGAAGCATGAACACTGAAGCTTTCTTT. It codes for CATTLGSMNTEAFF.

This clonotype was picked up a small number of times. The CDR3 is CASSLSQGNYGYTF. The CDR3 DNA sequence: TGTGCCAGCAGTTTATCACAGGGAAACTATGGCTACACCTTC. V and J are TRBV28 and TRBJ1-2; perhaps TRBD1 as D (6 bases). Germline values: CDR1 MDHEN, CDR2 SYDVKM. V gave up 1 base and J gave up 2 bases, with 8 bases separating them. The CDR3 spans 14 residues.

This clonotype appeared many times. The DNA of the CDR3 is TGTGCCATCAGTGATGGGGGGAGCGCTAACAATGAGCAGTTCTTC. Encoded protein: CAISDGGSANNEQFF. The chain is built from TRBV10-3 and TRBJ2-1; D perhaps matches TRBD2 (6 bases). CDR1 is ENHRY and CDR2 is SYGVKD in the germline V gene. This CDR3 contains 15 residues. V lost 3 bases and J 5 bases, leaving 14 bases between the germline ends.